Sequencing of this T cell receptor (beta chain) was carried out in a study of T cells in Graves' hyperthyroidism and ophthalmopathy. Study-wide results and caveats: Most expanded thyroid clonotypes above 0.001 recurred in blood. The model anticipated ophthalmopathy a median about six months pre-onset. A 13 V-J model separated ophthalmopathy from stable hyperthyroidism.

Researchers took RNA transcripts and amplified the TCR beta CDR3 regions from them. TCR CDR3 regions were first amplified by RT-PCR with HTBI primers. MiXCR, applied by TCRdb to the multiplex PCR reads, yields one record per CDR3 protein. The profile shows 550,000 to 700,000 distinct CDR3 sequences, 35% to 55% of them singletons. Comments on this clonotype: Its antigen remains unknown.

Investigators excluded patients with uncontrolled infection, other autoimmune disease, pregnancy or lactation. The V end was cut by 5 bases, the J end by 2 bases, with 19 bases between. Germline V gene lookup returns CDR1 SEHNR and CDR2 FQNEAQ (reference sequence). The CDR3 runs to 16 residues. Sequencing was done on a sample of peripheral blood or thyroid tissue (not recorded which). The receptor comes from an adult woman with Graves' disease, either hyperthyroidism or ophthalmopathy (not recorded which). The rearrangement joins TRBV7-9 to TRBJ2-7; D is possibly TRBD2 (6 bases). Written as DNA, the CDR3 is TGTGCCAGCAGCCAAGACGTGGCTAGCGTCACCTACGAGCAGTACTTC. Encoded protein: CASSQDVASVTYEQYF.